Sequencing of this T cell receptor (beta chain) was carried out in a study of beta chain features in type 1 diabetes. This CDR3 is built from 13 residues. Germline trimming cut 6 bases from V and 4 bases from J; bases unmatched to any gene: 2. Germline CDR1 and CDR2: SGHAT and FQNNGV. About this clone: The antigen is undetermined.

Study observations and caveats: Significant though moderate, a shortening of TCRB CDR3s appeared in all four CD4+ subsets of Type 1 diabetes patients.

Expressed TCRB transcripts got sequenced, as all isolated RNA was reverse transcribed. Some clones are missing from TCRdb's copy, which holds only in-frame ones; the method was immunoSEQ multiplex PCR. The sample yields under 350,000 clones, approximately 24% seen once. The genes are TRBV11-2 and TRBJ2-3, with 9 nucleotides matching TRBD1. Specimen: naive CD4+ T cells from blood. This receptor was identified in a woman aged 25 to 39 with type 1 diabetes. The CDR3: CASRGQGPDTQYF. CDR3 DNA: TGTGCCAGCAGGGGACAGGGACCAGATACGCAGTATTTT. The complete variable domain, with remaining parts taken from reference TRBV11-2 and TRBJ2-3, reads EAGVAQSPRYKIIEKRQSVAFWCNPISGHATLYWYQQILGQGPKLLIQFQNNGVVDDSQLPKDRFSAERLKGVDSTLKIQPAKLEDSAVYLCASRGQGPDTQYFGPGTRLTVL.